This TCR beta chain is from a study of cytomegalovirus exposure and HLA in healthy donors (dated by TCRdb to 2017 to 2019). General notes on the study: According to a later analysis, the roughly 120 validation repertoires were produced on the same platform as the 666 repertoires of the first cohort. The study aimed to test whether cataloging public T cell receptors could reveal signatures of past pathogen exposure. In addition to the first cohort of 500 to 850 subjects, a separate validation cohort of 120 different subjects was used. High-throughput TCR immunosequencing, statistical association of individual TCRs with disease status, and machine learning were combined to predict cytomegalovirus infection status. The investigation overall reported the following: Subsequent analysis determined that TCRs grouped into clusters in the first cohort also showed a tendency toward co-occurrence across the roughly 120 validation repertoires, and about 93% of cluster scores exceeded 0. The classifier was reported to diagnose cytomegalovirus status with high specificity and sensitivity in both the original cohort and the validation cohort. All 120 or so repertoires were used to score co-occurrence in the validation cohort in a later analysis, because that analysis had no HLA typing for the cohort. The authors suggested that the approach could potentially be extended to other disease states and immunological phenotypes. In the study, approximately 160 TCR beta chains were listed as associated with cytomegalovirus. While some public TCRs were present in many individuals, most TCR sequences turned up only very rarely across donors. Three of the identified cytomegalovirus-associated TCR beta chains were confirmed in vitro to be specific for cytomegalovirus antigens.

Of note for this clone: The specificity of this receptor is unknown. No base qualities exist here, and no much larger clone lies one base off it.

The donors were included in the validation cohort of 120 subjects, a group kept apart from the approximately 700-subject first cohort. Library preparation used the immunoSEQ multiplex PCR assay. On the study's bioinformatics: A statistical classification framework was developed to diagnose cytomegalovirus status using the catalog of TCR beta chain sequences. The table comes from immuneACCESS by way of TCRdb, which keeps in-frame sequences with V and J called. Part of the clones is missing from these tables; in studies checked, under half for an unresolved V gene and the rest for unknown reasons. The DNA was the basis for D and trimming; V, J and clone size are from that table. Within this sample are some 270,000 clones, with roughly 85% of them counted one time only. Approximately 1% of the sample is held by the ten biggest clonotypes. V loses 1 base, J loses 2 bases, and the germline ends lie 14 bases apart. Its CDR3 holds 16 amino acids, cysteine through phenylalanine. The only DNA kept is the CDR3, 48 bases in frame from the first base. Via the germline V gene (reference sequence), CDR1 is SEHNR and CDR2 FQNEAQ.

The clonotype originates from a woman aged 18-30 years in good health and CMV-seronegative. Sequencing used PBMCs. The V and J genes are TRBV7-9 and TRBJ1-2; a tentative D match to TRBD1 spans 5 bases. The CDR3 in this case is CASSLEAGGGNYGYTF. The DNA sequence reads TGTGCCAGCAGCTTAGAGGCGGGGGGAGGAAACTATGGCTACACCTTC. With the portions outside the CDR3 filled from the reference TRBV7-9 and TRBJ1-2 genes, the complete variable region becomes DTGVSQNPRHKITKRGQNVTFRCDPISEHNRLYWYRQTLGQGPEFLTYFQNEAQLEKSRLLSDRFSAERPKGSFSTLEIQRTEQGDSAMYLCASSLEAGGGNYGYTFGSGTRLTVV.